These 29 T cell receptor beta chains share one sample of origin, sequenced in a study of blood T cell repertoires in COVID-19. Clones were sequenced by immunoSEQ multiplex PCR, and TCRdb holds only the in-frame ones, with some missing. Of about 280,000 clones in the sample, under 90% were seen once. The sample taken for sequencing was peripheral blood. These receptors came from a man aged 45-65 years with acute or convalescent COVID-19.

This chain uses TRBV11-2 with TRBJ1-2, with 8 bases matching TRBD1. The CDR3 covers 15 residues. Germline trimming cut 1 base from V and 1 base from J; bases unmatched to any gene: 2. Germline V gene sequence: CDR1 SGHAT, CDR2 FQNNGV. The CDR3 loop reads CASSLGRGRNYGYTF. CDR3 nucleotides: TGTGCCAGCAGCTTAGGCAGGGGGCGTAACTATGGCTACACCTTC.

The J gene is TRBJ1-2, the V gene TRBV6-1; D perhaps matches TRBD1 (5 bases). In germline, CDR1 is MNHNS, CDR2 SASEGT. This CDR3 has 14 amino acids. With 1 base removed from V and 4 bases from J, the gap between germline ends came to 10 bases. The CDR3: CASSEVGGVYGYTF. CDR3 nucleotides: TGTGCCAGCAGTGAAGTGGGGGGGGTCTATGGCTACACCTTC.

The chain has TRBV2 and TRBJ2-1, with D uncertain. The germline V gene has CDR1 SNHLY and CDR2 FYNNEI. This CDR3 comprises 15 residues. Trimming cost V 2 bases and J 2 bases, with 10 bases left between them. CDR3 in amino acids: CASSELGRTYNEQFF. CDR3 sequence (DNA): TGTGCCAGCAGTGAACTAGGCCGTACCTACAATGAGCAGTTCTTC.

The rearrangement joins TRBV7-2 to TRBJ1-4, with D unclear. CDR3 size: 13 residues. V shed 1 base and J shed 10 bases, with 10 bases lying between them. Germline V gene sequence: CDR1 SGHTA, CDR2 FQGNSA. The CDR3 DNA reads TGTGCCAGCAGCTTAGGGCCCCCTGGAAAACTGTTTTTT. Translation gives CASSLGPPGKLFF.

In this sample, this clone turned up once. The chain recombines TRBV18 with TRBJ1-6; 10 positions agree with TRBD1. Germline V gene sequence: CDR1 KGHSH, CDR2 LQKENI. V was pared by 3 bases and J by 10 bases, with 6 bases of the junction left unmatched. The CDR3 contains 15 residues. CDR3 bases: TGTGCCAGCTCACCGAACCGGGACAGGGGATCACCCCTCCACTTT. This gives the protein CASSPNRDRGSPLHF.

V usage is TRBV11-3 and J usage is TRBJ2-2; D is unresolved. The germline V gene has CDR1 SGHNT and CDR2 YENEEA. V lost 0 bases and J lost 6, with 5 bases in between. This CDR3 contains 13 residues. For the CDR3, the DNA is TGTGCCAGCAGCTTAGATCCATCCGGGGAGCTGTTTTTT. Encoded protein: CASSLDPSGELFF.

CDR3 region: CASRTEYNEQYF. The CDR3 DNA reads as TGTGCCAGCCGAACAGAGTATAACGAGCAGTACTTC. The chain couples TRBV6-6 to TRBJ2-7; D is undetermined. The CDR3 is made up of 12 amino acids. The V end was cut by 8 bases, the J end by 5 bases, with 13 bases between. Germline values: CDR1 MNHNY, CDR2 SVGAGI (reference sequence).

The chain has TRBV13 and TRBJ1-1; 8 bases map to TRBD1. Germline CDR1 PRHDT, CDR2 FYEKMQ (reference sequence). J lost 1 base, V lost 11 bases, and 6 bases had no gene match. This CDR3 contains 13 residues. The CDR3 loop is CAVTGAGNTEAFF. The CDR3, as DNA: TGTGCCGTGACAGGGGCGGGGAACACTGAAGCTTTCTTT.

The chain joins TRBV27 to TRBJ1-2, with TRBD1 identical over 7 bases. CDR1 is MNHEY and CDR2 is SMNVEV in the germline V gene (reference sequence). This CDR3 has 19 amino acids. Trimming cost V 5 bases and J 5 bases; bases outside gene matches: 23. CDR3 residues: CASSATGVTRPAGGYGYTF. The CDR3 coding sequence is TGTGCCAGCAGTGCTACAGGGGTCACCAGACCTGCGGGGGGTTATGGCTACACCTTC.

The DNA of the CDR3 is TGTGCCAGCAGCTTAGCCGACTCGGTCCTCTATGGCTACACCTTC. Its translation is CASSLADSVLYGYTF. The V gene is TRBV7-9, the J gene TRBJ1-2, with D hard to call. The germline V gene has CDR1 SEHNR and CDR2 FQNEAQ (reference sequence). Trimming cost V 0 bases and J 4 bases, with 12 bases left between them. This CDR3 contains 15 residues.

Only one count was recorded for this clone. V is TRBV19 and J is TRBJ2-1, with D maybe TRBD1 (5 bases). Germline V gene sequence: CDR1 LNHDA, CDR2 SQIVND (reference sequence). V lost 1 base and J lost 9, with 16 bases in between. The CDR3 is 15 amino acids. The CDR3 nucleotides read TGTGCCAGTAGTATAGGGCTCAACAGGCGGAGTGAGCAGTTCTTC. Translating it yields CASSIGLNRRSEQFF. Combining the CDR3 with reference TRBV19 and TRBJ2-1 gives the whole variable domain DGGITQSPKYLFRKEGQNVTLSCEQNLNHDAMYWYRQDPGQGLRLIYYSQIVNDFQKGDIAEGYSVSREKKESFPLTVTSAQKNPTAFYLCASSIGLNRRSEQFFGPGTRLTVL.

This clone was seen just once. The J gene is TRBJ2-7, the V gene TRBV9, with 9 bases that match TRBD1. Unmatched junction bases numbered 8, after V lost 4 bases and J lost 3 bases. Germline assignment: CDR1 SGDLS and CDR2 YYNGEE. CDR3 length: 15 amino acids. CDR3 residues: CASSPWTGVRYEQYF. Written as DNA, the CDR3 is TGTGCCAGCAGCCCCTGGACAGGGGTTCGCTACGAGCAGTACTTC.

The rearrangement links TRBV7-9 to TRBJ1-5; maybe TRBD1 (5 bases). Germline CDR1 SEHNR, CDR2 FQNEAQ (reference sequence). This CDR3 comprises 13 residues. V lost 4 bases and J lost 7, with 11 bases in between. The CDR3 sequence: CASSSNGGQPQHF. Written as DNA, the CDR3 is TGTGCCAGCAGCTCGAATGGGGGGCAGCCCCAGCATTTT.

The chain joins TRBV3-1 (or the pseudogene TRBV3-2) to TRBJ1-6, with TRBD1 identical over 9 bases. The CDR3 sequence is 15 residues long. Germline CDR1 and CDR2: LGHDT and YNNKEL (reference sequence). Trimming at V came to 8 bases and at J to 7 bases, leaving 9 bases not matched to a gene. This CDR3 is CASHATGGRNSPLHF. As DNA, the CDR3 is TGTGCCAGCCATGCGACAGGGGGAAGAAATTCACCCCTCCACTTT.

This CDR3 reads CASSYYRVRFTTEAFF. DNA of the CDR3: TGTGCCAGCAGTTACTACAGGGTTCGGTTTACCACTGAAGCTTTCTTT. This chain uses TRBV6-5 with TRBJ1-1; D possibly corresponds to TRBD1 (6 bases). There are 16 residues in the CDR3. Trimming cost V 1 base and J 4 bases, with 16 bases left between them. Germline loops: CDR1 MNHEY, CDR2 SVGAGI.

J is TRBJ1-5 and V is TRBV19; 7 nucleotides match TRBD1. CDR1 and CDR2 (germline): LNHDA, SQIVND (reference sequence). The ends lost 5 bases at V and 0 bases at J; junction bases unmatched: 4. There are 15 residues in the CDR3. CDR3 sequence reads: CASSRDSYSNQPQHF. CDR3 sequence (DNA): TGTGCCAGTAGTCGGGACAGTTATAGCAATCAGCCCCAGCATTTT.

The chain combines TRBV19 with TRBJ2-2; D may be TRBD2 (6 bases). Germline-derived CDR1 and CDR2 are LNHDA and SQIVND (reference sequence). The CDR3 extends over 16 amino acids. The V and J ends lost 5 bases and 4 bases respectively, with 17 bases between them. CDR3 in DNA: TGTGCCAGTAGTGCTGTGCCGGGGACTTTCACCGGGGAGCTGTTTTTT. Translation: CASSAVPGTFTGELFF.

This chain uses TRBV9 with TRBJ2-1; D is undetermined. This CDR3 is built from 12 residues. The ends were cut back, 7 bases at V and 4 bases at J, with 9 bases in the middle. Germline CDR1 SGDLS, CDR2 YYNGEE. CDR3 region: CASAAVYNEQFF. CDR3 nucleotide sequence: TGTGCCAGCGCGGCCGTTTACAATGAGCAGTTCTTC.

Concerning this clone: The sample holds other DNA sequences that translate to the same CDR3. The genes are TRBV2 and TRBJ1-3; D unresolved. The V and J ends lost 6 bases and 3 bases respectively, with 9 bases between them. CDR3 length: 13 residues. Per germline, CDR1 SNHLY and CDR2 FYNNEI. The CDR3 sequence is CASSPDIGNTIYF. The DNA of the CDR3 is TGTGCCAGCAGCCCTGACATTGGAAACACCATATATTTT. The variable domain in full, completed from reference TRBV2 and TRBJ1-3, reads EPEVTQTPSHQVTQMGQEVILRCVPISNHLYFYWYRQILGQKVEFLVSFYNNEISEKSEIFDDQFSVERPDGSNFTLKIRSTKLEDSAMYFCASSPDIGNTIYFGEGSWLTVV.

This chain connects TRBV4-2 to TRBJ1-2; D possibly corresponds to TRBD1 (6 bases). V gave up 4 bases and J gave up 4 bases, with 16 bases separating them. The CDR3 covers 15 residues. CDR1 LGHNA and CDR2 YNFKEQ come from the germline V gene. The CDR3 protein is CASSPGAETTYGYTF. The CDR3 bases are TGTGCCAGCAGCCCAGGGGCAGAAACAACCTATGGCTACACCTTC.

The rearrangement joins TRBV7-2 to TRBJ1-1; D gene unclear. Trimming removed 0 bases from V and 1 base from J, with 9 bases in between. The CDR3 has 15 residues. Germline V gives CDR1 SGHTA, CDR2 FQGNSA. CDR3: CASSLAERQNTEAFF. CDR3 nucleotides: TGTGCCAGCAGCTTAGCTGAGCGCCAGAACACTGAAGCTTTCTTT.

The sample holds one count of this clone. V and J are TRBV6-1 and TRBJ1-6, with a tentative D call TRBD1 (5 bases). The germline CDR1 and CDR2 sequences are MNHNS and SASEGT. The V and J ends lost 1 base and 7 bases respectively, with 11 bases between them. The CDR3 is 15 amino acids. The CDR3: CASSEGAGWNSPLHF. The CDR3 DNA sequence: TGTGCCAGCAGTGAAGGGGCAGGGTGGAATTCACCCCTCCACTTT.

The CDR3 spells CATAGTGSTDTQYF. The CDR3 DNA is TGTGCCACGGCCGGGACAGGGAGCACAGATACGCAGTATTTT. The chain couples TRBV2 to TRBJ2-3; TRBD1 aligns across 9 bases. This CDR3 spans 14 amino acids. The V segment lost 10 bases and the J segment 0 bases; nucleotides outside the gene matches: 5. Germline values: CDR1 SNHLY, CDR2 FYNNEI.

J is TRBJ2-1 and V is TRBV6-5, with 7 bases that match TRBD2. Unmatched junction bases numbered 5, after V lost 4 bases and J lost 5 bases. Looked up from germline, CDR1 is MNHEY and CDR2 is SVGAGI. The CDR3 runs to 14 residues. CDR3 nucleotides: TGTGCCAGCAGTTCCCCCGGGGGGAACAATGAGCAGTTCTTC. Its protein is CASSSPGGNNEQFF.

V gene TRBV5-1 combines with J gene TRBJ2-5; D might be TRBD1 (5 bases). V lost 1 base, J lost 1 base, and 11 bases lay in between. The CDR3 spans 15 residues. Per the germline V gene, CDR1 is SGHRS and CDR2 is YFSETQ. The CDR3 spells CASSLRPQAQETQYF. The CDR3 DNA follows: TGCGCCAGCAGCTTGAGGCCACAGGCCCAAGAGACCCAGTACTTC.

This chain connects TRBV6-1 to TRBJ1-2, with D possibly TRBD1 on 5 matching bases. The CDR3 has 18 residues. Looked up from germline, CDR1 is MNHNS and CDR2 is SASEGT. The V end lost 1 base, the J end lost 0 bases, and 18 bases lay between the germline ends. CDR3 coding DNA: TGTGCCAGCAGTGAAGACGTGGGATCTGGCAGGGCTAACTATGGCTACACCTTC. Translated: CASSEDVGSGRANYGYTF.

This clone has a handful of counts. The chain couples TRBV5-4 to TRBJ2-6, with D possibly matching TRBD2 (6 bases). Germline V lookup: CDR1 SGHNT, CDR2 YYREEE (reference sequence). The V gene lost 6 bases and the J gene lost 6 bases, with 19 bases spanning the gap. The CDR3 is made up of 16 amino acids. The DNA for the CDR3 is TGTGCCAGCACCCTTGGGGGGTTTTCTTCGGCCAACGTCCTGACTTTC. Its translation is CASTLGGFSSANVLTF. Filled out from reference TRBV5-4 and TRBJ2-6, the complete variable domain reads ETGVTQSPTHLIKTRGQQVTLRCSSQSGHNTVSWYQQALGQGPQFIFQYYREEENGRGNFPPRFSGLQFPNYSSELNVNALELDDSALYLCASTLGGFSSANVLTFGAGSRLTVL.

The chain carries TRBV7-6 and TRBJ1-1, with TRBD1 matching 7 bases. CDR1 is SGHVS and CDR2 is FNYEAQ in the germline V gene. Trimming cost V 5 bases and J 1 base; bases outside gene matches: 4. The CDR3 runs to 14 residues. CDR3 DNA: TGTGCCAGCAGCCCCTGGACAGGGAACACTGAAGCTTTCTTT. Translating gives CASSPWTGNTEAFF.

The genes are TRBV2 and TRBJ2-7, with D unclear. Germline V lookup: CDR1 SNHLY, CDR2 FYNNEI. Trimming left V 8 bases short and J 2 bases short, with 7 bases between. The CDR3 is made up of 11 amino acids. This CDR3 reads CASGQTYEQYF. For the CDR3, the DNA is TGTGCCAGCGGGCAGACCTACGAGCAGTACTTC.